Sequencing of this T cell receptor (beta chain) was carried out in a study of T cell responses to AZD1222 COVID-19 vaccine. Study background: Second-dose schedules of about 4 or about 12 weeks were combined.

TCRdb keeps only in-frame clones here, not all; method: immunoSEQ multiplex PCR. The table includes 75,000 to 85,000 clones, 90% detected once. Study-level results: Targeting of unmutated variant regions was reportedly seen in nearly half of spike-specific TCRs. Spike-specific TCR breadth and depth were elevated following two AZD1222 doses.

Points on this clone: Antigen unknown.

CDR3 length: 15 residues. Germline V lookup: CDR1 KGHDR, CDR2 SFDVKD. Unmatched junction bases numbered 3, after V lost 4 bases and J lost 1 base. The sample in question was peripheral blood, obtained on day 0 of AZD1222 vaccination. This TCR was sampled from an adult in good health. The genes are TRBV24-1 and TRBJ2-3, with 8 bases fitting TRBD1. CDR3 region: CATSDQTGGTDTQYF. The CDR3 DNA follows: TGTGCCACCAGTGACCAGACAGGGGGCACAGATACGCAGTATTTT.